Below, 31 T cell receptor beta chains from the same sample are listed, as sequenced in a study of shared clonotypes between healthy human individuals. The naive CD8 subset, CD45RO-negative cells positively selected for CCR7, excluded terminally differentiated effector memory CD45RA+ cells. Here immunoSEQ multiplex PCR was the method, and the copy in TCRdb shows in-frame clones only, minus some. The repertoire holds roughly 2,000,000 clones, roughly 95% seen once, with less than 2% in the top ten. Sequencing was done on a sample of naive CD8+ T cells from PBMCs. The receptor source for this set is a man between 18 and 35 years old in good health. Some clones in this sample may be carry-over from other donors' samples.

This clone has only one observation. This chain uses TRBV15 with TRBJ1-3, with unresolved D. Germline-derived CDR1 and CDR2 are LNHNV and YYDKDF (reference sequence). This CDR3 contains 18 residues. The ends were cut back, 0 bases at V and 0 bases at J, with 15 bases in the middle. This CDR3 is CATSREVGVGVSGNTIYF. CDR3 coding DNA: TGTGCCACCAGCAGAGAGGTGGGTGTCGGAGTCTCTGGAAACACCATATATTTT.

This sequence joins TRBV11-2 and TRBJ2-7; D unclear. The CDR3 extends over 15 amino acids. Between the trimmed V and J ends, which lost 1 base and 4 bases, there was a span of 14 bases. The germline CDR1 and CDR2 sequences are SGHAT and FQNNGV. The CDR3 DNA sequence: TGTGCCAGCAGCTTAGTCGACACGCTATCTTACGAGCAGTACTTC. Translating it yields CASSLVDTLSYEQYF.

The chain has TRBV2 and TRBJ2-2, with 8 bases that match TRBD1. The junction had 7 bases not matched to a gene; V was cut back by 6 bases and J by 4 bases. This CDR3 contains 15 residues. Germline V lookup: CDR1 SNHLY, CDR2 FYNNEI. CDR3 in amino acids: CASRFQGASTGELFF. The CDR3 nucleotides read TGTGCCAGCAGGTTTCAGGGGGCGAGCACCGGGGAGCTGTTTTTT.

The chain joins TRBV9 to TRBJ2-7; TRBD2 matches at 14 bases. Losses at the gene ends were 4 bases for V and 7 bases for J; bases not matched to a gene: 7. The germline V gene encodes CDR1 SGDLS and CDR2 YYNGEE. The CDR3 spans 15 residues. CDR3 loop: CASSSGLAGVREQYF. The CDR3 DNA reads as TGTGCCAGCAGCTCGGGACTAGCGGGAGTTCGAGAGCAGTACTTC.

The chain joins TRBV27 to TRBJ2-2; a possible D gene is TRBD2 (5 bases). Per the germline V gene, CDR1 is MNHEY and CDR2 is SMNVEV (reference sequence). Trimming cost V 4 bases and J 6 bases, with 24 bases left between them. The CDR3 extends over 18 amino acids. CDR3 DNA sequence: TGTGCCAGCAGTTGGGGTCTCGTCGGCCCCGGGGTGGCCGGGGAGCTGTTTTTT. It is translated as CASSWGLVGPGVAGELFF.

The DNA of the CDR3 is TGTGCCAGCAGCTCAAGGGCAGCGGGGCCTAGCTCCTACGAGCAGTACTTC. It codes for CASSSRAAGPSSYEQYF. The V call is TRBV7-9, the J call TRBJ2-7; 7 bases are a match to TRBD2. This CDR3 is built from 17 residues. With V trimmed by 4 bases and J by 0 bases, 12 bases remained unmatched. Germline V gene lookup returns CDR1 SEHNR and CDR2 FQNEAQ (reference sequence).

This clone was observed a handful of times. V and J are TRBV9 and TRBJ1-1; D call uncertain. Germline assignment: CDR1 SGDLS and CDR2 YYNGEE. CDR3 length: 13 residues. V dropped 2 bases and J dropped 5 bases, with 10 bases sitting between them. The CDR3 sequence: CASSVNEGTEAFF. The CDR3 nucleotides read TGTGCCAGCAGCGTGAATGAGGGAACTGAAGCTTTCTTT.

The V call is TRBV7-9, the J call TRBJ2-7, with TRBD1 matching over 8 bases. Per germline, CDR1 SEHNR and CDR2 FQNEAQ (reference sequence). CDR3 length equals 16 residues. V shed 5 bases, J shed 0 bases, and the junction held 9 bases outside the gene matches. For the CDR3, the DNA is TGTGCCAGCAGCCCGTGGGGGGACAGGAGCTCCTACGAGCAGTACTTC. Encoded protein: CASSPWGDRSSYEQYF.

CDR3 in amino acids: CASSEAGAARSYNEQFF. The CDR3 DNA is TGTGCCAGCAGTGAAGCGGGGGCGGCCCGGTCCTACAATGAGCAGTTCTTC. The chain couples TRBV2 to TRBJ2-1; weak D call: TRBD1 (6 bases). Trimming took off 0 bases at V and 1 base at J, with 13 bases between the two ends. CDR3 length equals 17 residues. CDR1 is SNHLY and CDR2 is FYNNEI in the germline V gene.

This chain uses TRBV10-3 with TRBJ2-7, with 10 positions matching TRBD2. Germline V gene lookup returns CDR1 ENHRY and CDR2 SYGVKD. V gave up 6 bases and J gave up 4 bases; unmatched junction bases: 9. There are 15 residues in the CDR3. The CDR3 sequence is CAISISGTSAYEQYF. The CDR3 DNA reads as TGTGCCATCAGCATCTCCGGGACTAGCGCTTACGAGCAGTACTTC.

The V call is TRBV2, the J call TRBJ2-3; D not certain. Germline CDR1 and CDR2: SNHLY and FYNNEI. V dropped 3 bases and J dropped 0 bases, with 7 bases sitting between them. This CDR3 region has 14 residues. The CDR3 is CASSDGRSTDTQYF. The CDR3 DNA reads as TGTGCCAGCAGTGACGGCAGAAGCACAGATACGCAGTATTTT.

The V and J genes are TRBV19 and TRBJ1-5; a possible D gene is TRBD1 (6 bases). Germline CDR1 LNHDA, CDR2 SQIVND (reference sequence). V dropped 0 bases and J dropped 6 bases, with 15 bases sitting between them. This CDR3 region has 16 residues. CDR3 DNA: TGTGCCAGTAGTATAGATGCAGGGGATCTCACTCAGCCCCAGCATTTT. Its protein is CASSIDAGDLTQPQHF. The variable domain in full, completed from reference TRBV19 and TRBJ1-5, reads DGGITQSPKYLFRKEGQNVTLSCEQNLNHDAMYWYRQDPGQGLRLIYYSQIVNDFQKGDIAEGYSVSREKKESFPLTVTSAQKNPTAFYLCASSIDAGDLTQPQHFGDGTRLSIL.

This sequence joins TRBV6-6 and TRBJ1-5; 9 nucleotides match TRBD1. CDR1 is MNHNY, CDR2 SVGAGI, per germline (reference sequence). The CDR3 loop spans 16 amino acids. Trimming at V came to 6 bases and at J to 2 bases, leaving 8 bases not matched to a gene. CDR3: CASSHRDRVGNQPQHF. CDR3 in DNA: TGTGCCAGCAGCCACCGGGACAGGGTAGGCAATCAGCCCCAGCATTTT.

This clone was seen just once. V gene TRBV19 combines with J gene TRBJ2-5; 7 nucleotides align to TRBD2. V gave up 3 bases and J gave up 0 bases; unmatched junction bases: 4. From germline, CDR1 is LNHDA and CDR2 SQIVND (reference sequence). The CDR3 consists of 15 residues. The CDR3 here is CASSMGRAYQETQYF. The CDR3 nucleotides are TGTGCCAGTAGTATGGGGAGGGCGTACCAAGAGACCCAGTACTTC.

The V and J genes are TRBV4-1 and TRBJ2-7, with D perhaps matching TRBD1 (5 bases). The CDR3 spans 16 residues. Germline V CDR1 and CDR2: MGHRA, YSYEKL. V was clipped by 0 bases and J by 0 bases, with 12 bases between them. CDR3 region: CASSQEFDSSSYEQYF. The CDR3 nucleotides are TGCGCCAGCAGCCAAGAGTTCGACAGTAGCTCCTACGAGCAGTACTTC.

The rearrangement uses TRBV6-4 and TRBJ2-2; 8 bases map to TRBD2. This CDR3 has 18 amino acids. The germline gives CDR1 MRHNA, CDR2 SNTAGT. The V segment lost 7 bases and the J segment 1 base; nucleotides outside the gene matches: 14. The CDR3 spells CASNRRFAGGGNTGELFF. CDR3 sequence (DNA): TGTGCCAGCAATCGTAGGTTCGCGGGAGGAGGGAACACCGGGGAGCTGTTTTTT.

The gene calls are TRBV19 and TRBJ2-7, with D perhaps TRBD1 (5 bases). The CDR3 contains 13 residues. Germline loops: CDR1 LNHDA, CDR2 SQIVND (reference sequence). V gave up 3 bases and J gave up 12 bases, with 18 bases separating them. The CDR3 loop reads CASSMSGLEPSYF. The CDR3 DNA reads TGTGCCAGTAGTATGTCAGGGTTAGAGCCCTCGTACTTC.

V is TRBV9 and J is TRBJ2-2, with D perhaps matching TRBD1 (5 bases). Trimming cost V 0 bases and J 0 bases, with 12 bases left between them. Looked up from germline, CDR1 is SGDLS and CDR2 is YYNGEE. This CDR3 is 17 amino acids long. In DNA, the CDR3 is TGTGCCAGCAGCGTAGAGCGTGCAGGGACGAACACCGGGGAGCTGTTTTTT. Its translation is CASSVERAGTNTGELFF.

V is TRBV6-6 and J is TRBJ1-1; D not certain. Germline CDR1 and CDR2: MNHNY and SVGAGI (reference sequence). The CDR3 consists of 16 residues. V lost 4 bases, J lost 1 base, and 16 bases lay in between. The CDR3 DNA sequence: TGTGCCAGCAGTTTATCCAAAATGGTAACGAACACTGAAGCTTTCTTT. This gives the protein CASSLSKMVTNTEAFF.

V usage is TRBV9 and J usage is TRBJ2-1; TRBD2 matches at 10 bases. CDR3 size: 16 residues. The germline V gene encodes CDR1 SGDLS and CDR2 YYNGEE. V was pared by 0 bases and J by 4 bases, with 4 bases of the junction left unmatched. The CDR3 DNA sequence: TGTGCCAGCAGCGTAGACGGAGCGGGAGGGTACAATGAGCAGTTCTTC. Protein: CASSVDGAGGYNEQFF.

Regarding this clone: Distinct nucleotide sequences in the sample also encode this CDR3. The genes are TRBV5-5 and TRBJ1-5; D remains ambiguous. V was trimmed by 2 bases and J by 1 base, leaving 4 bases between them. The CDR3 totals 13 residues. Germline V lookup: CDR1 SGHKS, CDR2 YYEKEE (reference sequence). CDR3 region: CASSLYSNQPQHF. CDR3 DNA: TGTGCCAGCAGCTTATACAGCAATCAGCCCCAGCATTTT.

The CDR3 coding sequence is TGTGCCAGTAGTATCCTCTACGGGCAAATCACAGATACGCAGTATTTT. As protein: CASSILYGQITDTQYF. The chain joins TRBV19 to TRBJ2-3; no clear D gene. V gave up 3 bases and J gave up 2 bases, with 15 bases separating them. The length of the CDR3 is 16 residues. The germline V gene has CDR1 LNHDA and CDR2 SQIVND (reference sequence). Using reference TRBV19 and TRBJ2-3 for the parts outside the CDR3, the full variable domain is DGGITQSPKYLFRKEGQNVTLSCEQNLNHDAMYWYRQDPGQGLRLIYYSQIVNDFQKGDIAEGYSVSREKKESFPLTVTSAQKNPTAFYLCASSILYGQITDTQYFGPGTRLTVL.

The CDR3 protein is CASSLRPVLAYEQYF. The DNA of the CDR3 is TGTGCCAGCAGCTTGAGGCCAGTCCTAGCCTACGAGCAGTACTTC. The J gene is TRBJ2-7, the V gene TRBV5-8; D is unclear. Trimming removed 1 base from V and 2 bases from J, with 13 bases in between. The CDR3 spans 15 residues. The germline V gene encodes CDR1 SGHTS and CDR2 YDEGEE.

J is TRBJ2-7 and V is TRBV7-9; D is uncertain. Per the germline V gene, CDR1 is SEHNR and CDR2 is FQNEAQ (reference sequence). V was clipped by 5 bases and J by 3 bases, with 17 bases between them. This CDR3 has 15 amino acids. The CDR3 protein is CASSPPVEGDYEQYF. The CDR3 DNA reads as TGTGCCAGCAGCCCCCCGGTTGAAGGCGACTACGAGCAGTACTTC.

This clone appeared a single time. The chain carries TRBV27 and TRBJ2-1; D unresolved. The CDR3 contains 12 residues. From germline, CDR1 is MNHEY and CDR2 SMNVEV (reference sequence). Trimming pared 5 bases from V and 9 bases from J, leaving 11 bases between. DNA for the CDR3: TGTGCCAGCAGTCCCAGCTCGCTTGAGCAGTTCTTC. The encoded protein is CASSPSSLEQFF.

The V and J genes are TRBV4-1 and TRBJ2-7; D possibly corresponds to TRBD2 (5 bases). The CDR3 runs to 14 residues. Per germline, CDR1 MGHRA and CDR2 YSYEKL. Trimming cost V 5 bases and J 7 bases, with 18 bases left between them. In nucleotides, the CDR3 is TGCGCCAGCAGCGAAGCTGCAGACTACGAGGAGCAGTACTTC. This translates into CASSEAADYEEQYF.

DNA for the CDR3: TGCGCCAGCAGCCAAAAAGGGGGACCGGATGTTAAAGGTGAGCAGTTCTTC. It is translated as CASSQKGGPDVKGEQFF. The gene calls are TRBV4-1 and TRBJ2-1; perhaps TRBD1 as D (6 bases). CDR1 is MGHRA, CDR2 YSYEKL, per germline. CDR3 length: 17 amino acids. The V and J ends lost 2 bases and 9 bases respectively, with 23 bases between them.

The chain combines TRBV5-4 with TRBJ1-1; 7 positions match TRBD1. Germline CDR1 SGHNT, CDR2 YYREEE (reference sequence). Unmatched junction bases numbered 16, after V lost 7 bases and J lost 4 bases. The CDR3 contains 16 residues. This CDR3 reads CASGTLVGGRGTEAFF. The CDR3 DNA reads TGTGCCAGCGGCACTTTGGTAGGGGGCAGGGGCACTGAAGCTTTCTTT.

The CDR3 coding sequence is TGTGCCAGCATCCTCCGCGGGAGGGCAGATACGCAGTATTTT. As protein: CASILRGRADTQYF. The gene calls are TRBV7-9 and TRBJ2-3; 9 nucleotides agree with TRBD2. CDR3 length: 14 residues. CDR1 and CDR2 (germline): SEHNR, FQNEAQ (reference sequence). V lost 7 bases to trimming and J lost 4 bases; unmatched junction nucleotides: 6. Filled out from reference TRBV7-9 and TRBJ2-3, the complete variable domain reads DTGVSQNPRHKITKRGQNVTFRCDPISEHNRLYWYRQTLGQGPEFLTYFQNEAQLEKSRLLSDRFSAERPKGSFSTLEIQRTEQGDSAMYLCASILRGRADTQYFGPGTRLTVL.

CDR3: CASSSYRGQETQYF. CDR3 DNA sequence: TGTGCCAGCAGTTCCTACAGGGGGCAAGAGACCCAGTACTTC. This sequence joins TRBV28 and TRBJ2-5, with TRBD1 matching 8 bases. V shed 4 bases and J 2 bases; nucleotides not matched to a gene: 3. This CDR3 spans 14 amino acids. Per the germline V gene, CDR1 is MDHEN and CDR2 is SYDVKM.

This clone was detected once. The chain carries TRBV19 and TRBJ2-6; unclear D gene. Looked up from germline, CDR1 is LNHDA and CDR2 is SQIVND (reference sequence). The ends were cut back, 6 bases at V and 1 base at J, with 4 bases in the middle. CDR3 length: 13 residues. This CDR3 reads CASSDSGANVLTF. The CDR3 nucleotides read TGTGCCAGTAGCGATTCTGGGGCCAACGTCCTGACTTTC. Full variable domain (rest looked up from reference TRBV19 and TRBJ2-6): DGGITQSPKYLFRKEGQNVTLSCEQNLNHDAMYWYRQDPGQGLRLIYYSQIVNDFQKGDIAEGYSVSREKKESFPLTVTSAQKNPTAFYLCASSDSGANVLTFGAGSRLTVL.